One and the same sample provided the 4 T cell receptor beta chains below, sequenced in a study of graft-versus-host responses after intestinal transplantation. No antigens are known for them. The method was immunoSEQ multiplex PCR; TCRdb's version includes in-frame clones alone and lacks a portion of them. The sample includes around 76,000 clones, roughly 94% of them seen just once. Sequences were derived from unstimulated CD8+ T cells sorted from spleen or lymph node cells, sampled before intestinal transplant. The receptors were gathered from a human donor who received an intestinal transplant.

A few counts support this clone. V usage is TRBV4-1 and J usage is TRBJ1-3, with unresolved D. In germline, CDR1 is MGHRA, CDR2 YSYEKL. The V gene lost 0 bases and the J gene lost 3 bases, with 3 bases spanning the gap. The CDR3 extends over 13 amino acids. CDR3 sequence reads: CASSQERGNTIYF. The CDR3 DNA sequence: TGCGCCAGCAGCCAAGAACGTGGAAACACCATATATTTT.

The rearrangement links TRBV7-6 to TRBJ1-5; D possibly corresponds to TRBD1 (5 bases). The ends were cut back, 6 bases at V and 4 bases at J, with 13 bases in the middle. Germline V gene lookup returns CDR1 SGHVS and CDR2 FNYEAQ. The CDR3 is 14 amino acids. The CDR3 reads CASSIGEGNQPQHF. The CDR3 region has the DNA TGTGCCAGCAGTATAGGGGAGGGGAATCAGCCCCAGCATTTT.

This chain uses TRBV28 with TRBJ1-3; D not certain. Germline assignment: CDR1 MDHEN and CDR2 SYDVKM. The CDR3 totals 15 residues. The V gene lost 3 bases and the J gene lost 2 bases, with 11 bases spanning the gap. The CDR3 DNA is TGTGCCAGCAGTTTCGAGGGAGGGCCTGGAAACACCATATATTTT. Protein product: CASSFEGGPGNTIYF.

CDR3 in DNA: TGTGCCAGCAGCGCCCCTAGCGGCCTCTCCTACAATGAGCAGTTCTTC. This encodes CASSAPSGLSYNEQFF. The chain uses TRBV9 and TRBJ2-1, with 7 bases lining up with TRBD2. The CDR3 covers 16 residues. Germline loops: CDR1 SGDLS, CDR2 YYNGEE. J was trimmed by 0 bases and V by 3 bases; bases with no gene match: 6.